The clone carrying this T cell receptor beta chain was detected ten times or more. What it binds is unknown. V lost 9 bases and J 1 base, leaving 15 bases between the germline ends. Germline CDR1 MNHNS, CDR2 SASEGT. This CDR3 is built from 14 residues. Amplification of TCR alpha and beta CDR3 regions from RNA used iRepertoire nested multiplex PCR. Using its own MiXCR run on the multiplex PCR reads, TCRdb lists one record per CDR3 protein. The data show about 110,000 distinct CDR3 sequences, 20% to 30% seen once. The entry originates in a study of glioma-infiltrating T cells. Study-wide results and caveats: Gliomas, especially low-grade, showed above-expected tissue-blood divergence; non-neoplastic patients showed below.

The receptor's source is a human donor with low-grade glioma or glioblastoma, undergoing nonglioma brain surgery, or in good health (not recorded which). The specimen was glioma tissue, nonneoplastic brain tissue, or PBMCs (not recorded which). The V and J genes are TRBV6-1 and TRBJ2-5; D unclear. The chain's CDR3 is CASSSSSRQETQYF. CDR3 DNA: TGTGCCAGTTCTTCTTCATCTCGCCAAGAGACCCAGTACTTC.